This T cell receptor beta chain is from a study of long-term antiretroviral therapy in people with HIV. About the study: The earliest specimens came about a decade ahead of the 2015 immediate-ART recommendation.

The run of the v3.0 immunoSEQ assay was at survey level. The protocol was immunoSEQ multiplex PCR, while the TCRdb copy is restricted to in-frame clones and leaves out a portion. The sample yields some 21,000 clones, 82% seen once. This TCR came from a man aged 45-60 years with HIV. This sample comprised unsorted PBMCs, obtained at the start of antiretroviral therapy.

The CDR3 loop reads CASSAVGGGTEAFF. DNA of the CDR3: TGTGCCAGCAGCGCCGTGGGGGGAGGCACTGAAGCTTTCTTT. The chain links TRBV2 to TRBJ1-1; maybe TRBD1 (5 bases). V was clipped by 6 bases and J by 4 bases, with 15 bases between them. The CDR3 consists of 14 residues. Per germline, CDR1 SNHLY and CDR2 FYNNEI.